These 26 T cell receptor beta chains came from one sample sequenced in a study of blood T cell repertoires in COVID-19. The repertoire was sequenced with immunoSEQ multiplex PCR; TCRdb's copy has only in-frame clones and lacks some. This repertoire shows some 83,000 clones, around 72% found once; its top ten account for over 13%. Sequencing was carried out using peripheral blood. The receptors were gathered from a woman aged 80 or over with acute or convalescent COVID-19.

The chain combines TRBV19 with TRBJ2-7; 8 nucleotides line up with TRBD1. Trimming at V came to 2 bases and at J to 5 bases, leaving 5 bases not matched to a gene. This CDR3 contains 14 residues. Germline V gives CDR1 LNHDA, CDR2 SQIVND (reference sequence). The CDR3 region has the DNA TGTGCCAGTAGTATACAGGGGGCTAGAGACGAGCAGTACTTC. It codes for CASSIQGARDEQYF. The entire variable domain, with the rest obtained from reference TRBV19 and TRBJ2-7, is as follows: DGGITQSPKYLFRKEGQNVTLSCEQNLNHDAMYWYRQDPGQGLRLIYYSQIVNDFQKGDIAEGYSVSREKKESFPLTVTSAQKNPTAFYLCASSIQGARDEQYFGPGTRLTVT.

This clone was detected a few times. The CDR3 here is CASSLGQLEAFF. CDR3 DNA sequence: TGTGCCAGCAGCTTAGGACAGCTTGAAGCTTTCTTT. The chain combines TRBV7-9 with TRBJ1-1; D may be TRBD1 (5 bases). CDR1 is SEHNR and CDR2 is FQNEAQ in the germline V gene (reference sequence). This CDR3 spans 12 amino acids. The V gene lost 1 base and the J gene lost 7 bases, with 7 bases spanning the gap.

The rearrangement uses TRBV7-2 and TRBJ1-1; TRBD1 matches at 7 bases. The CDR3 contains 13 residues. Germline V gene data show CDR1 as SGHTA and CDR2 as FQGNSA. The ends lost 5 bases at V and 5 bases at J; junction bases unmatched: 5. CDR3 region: CASSNRGLTEAFF. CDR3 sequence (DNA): TGTGCCAGCAGCAACAGGGGTCTGACTGAAGCTTTCTTT.

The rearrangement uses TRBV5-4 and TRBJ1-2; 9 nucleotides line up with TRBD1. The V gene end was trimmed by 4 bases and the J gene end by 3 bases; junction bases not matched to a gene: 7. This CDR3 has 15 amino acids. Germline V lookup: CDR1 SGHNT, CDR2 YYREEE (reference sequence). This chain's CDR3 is CASSPGQGMYYGYTF. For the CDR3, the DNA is TGTGCCAGCAGCCCGGGACAGGGCATGTACTATGGCTACACCTTC.

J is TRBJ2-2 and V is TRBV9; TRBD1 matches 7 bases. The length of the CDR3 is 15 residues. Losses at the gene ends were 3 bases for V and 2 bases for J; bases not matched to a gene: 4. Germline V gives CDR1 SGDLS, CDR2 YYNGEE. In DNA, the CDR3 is TGTGCCAGCAGCGGGACAGGAGTAAACACCGGGGAGCTGTTTTTT. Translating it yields CASSGTGVNTGELFF.

CDR3 nucleotide sequence: TGTGCCTGGAGTGTCAACAATGGAAACACCATATATTTT. Translation gives CAWSVNNGNTIYF. The genes are TRBV30 and TRBJ1-3; D remains ambiguous. V was clipped by 0 bases and J by 3 bases, with 6 bases between them. The CDR3 is 13 residues long. From germline, CDR1 is GTSNPN and CDR2 SVGIG (reference sequence).

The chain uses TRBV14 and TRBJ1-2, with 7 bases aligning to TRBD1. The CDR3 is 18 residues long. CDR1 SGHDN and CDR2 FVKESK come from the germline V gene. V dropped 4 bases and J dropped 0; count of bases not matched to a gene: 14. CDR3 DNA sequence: TGTGCCAGCAGCCCCTGGACAGGAGCATCCACCTCTAACTATGGCTACACCTTC. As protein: CASSPWTGASTSNYGYTF.

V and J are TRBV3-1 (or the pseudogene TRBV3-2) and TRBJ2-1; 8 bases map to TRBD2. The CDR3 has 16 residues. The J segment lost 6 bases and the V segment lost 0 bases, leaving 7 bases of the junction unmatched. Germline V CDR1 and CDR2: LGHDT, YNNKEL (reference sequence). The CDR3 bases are TGTGCCAGCAGCCAAGATTGGAGCGGGGGCCGCAATGAGCAGTTCTTC. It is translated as CASSQDWSGGRNEQFF.

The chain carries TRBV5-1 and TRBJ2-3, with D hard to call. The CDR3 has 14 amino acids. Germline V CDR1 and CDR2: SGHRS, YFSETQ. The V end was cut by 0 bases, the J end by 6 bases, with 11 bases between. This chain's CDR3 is CASSLGAPTDTQYF. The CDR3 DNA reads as TGCGCCAGCAGCTTGGGGGCCCCAACGGATACGCAGTATTTT.

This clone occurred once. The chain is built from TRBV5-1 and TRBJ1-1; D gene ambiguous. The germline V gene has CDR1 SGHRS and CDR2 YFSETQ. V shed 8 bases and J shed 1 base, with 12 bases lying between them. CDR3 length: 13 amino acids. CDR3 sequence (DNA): TGCGCCAGTCAACTTGAGGAGAACACTGAAGCTTTCTTT. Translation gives CASQLEENTEAFF.

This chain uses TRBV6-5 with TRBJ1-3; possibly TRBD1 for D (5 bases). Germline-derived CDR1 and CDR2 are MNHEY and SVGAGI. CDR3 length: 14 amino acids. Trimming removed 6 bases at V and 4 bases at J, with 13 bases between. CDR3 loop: CASSRGQEGNTIYF. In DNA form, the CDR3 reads TGTGCCAGCAGCCGAGGACAAGAAGGAAACACCATATATTTT.

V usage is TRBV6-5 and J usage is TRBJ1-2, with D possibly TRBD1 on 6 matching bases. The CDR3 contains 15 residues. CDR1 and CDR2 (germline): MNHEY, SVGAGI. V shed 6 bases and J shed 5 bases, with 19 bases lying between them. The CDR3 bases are TGTGCCAGCAGATCTGGAAGGGCAGGGGAGTATGGCTACACCTTC. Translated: CASRSGRAGEYGYTF.

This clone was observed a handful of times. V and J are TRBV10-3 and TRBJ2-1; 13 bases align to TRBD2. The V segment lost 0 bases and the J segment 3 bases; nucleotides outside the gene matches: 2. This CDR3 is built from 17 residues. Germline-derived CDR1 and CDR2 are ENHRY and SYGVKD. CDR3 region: CAISESGTSGDYNEQFF. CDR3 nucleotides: TGTGCCATCAGTGAGTCTGGGACTAGCGGGGACTACAATGAGCAGTTCTTC.

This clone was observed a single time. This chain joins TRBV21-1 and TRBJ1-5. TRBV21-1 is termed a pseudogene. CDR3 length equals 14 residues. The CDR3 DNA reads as TGTGCCAGCAGCAAAGCGCGGGGCTCCCCCCCCCAGCATTTT. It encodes CASSKARGSPPQHF.

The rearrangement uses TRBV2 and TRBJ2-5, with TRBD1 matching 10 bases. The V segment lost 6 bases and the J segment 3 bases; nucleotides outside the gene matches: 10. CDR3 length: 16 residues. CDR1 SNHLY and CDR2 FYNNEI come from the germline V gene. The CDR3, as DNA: TGTGCCAGCAGGGGGGGACAGGGGACCTCGGAAGAGACCCAGTACTTC. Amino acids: CASRGGQGTSEETQYF.

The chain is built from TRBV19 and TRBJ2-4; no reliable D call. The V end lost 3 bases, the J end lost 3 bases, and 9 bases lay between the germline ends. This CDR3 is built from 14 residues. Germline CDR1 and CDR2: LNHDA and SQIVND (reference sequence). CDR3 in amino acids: CASSIRQDKNIQYF. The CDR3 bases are TGTGCCAGTAGTATTCGACAAGACAAAAACATTCAGTACTTC.

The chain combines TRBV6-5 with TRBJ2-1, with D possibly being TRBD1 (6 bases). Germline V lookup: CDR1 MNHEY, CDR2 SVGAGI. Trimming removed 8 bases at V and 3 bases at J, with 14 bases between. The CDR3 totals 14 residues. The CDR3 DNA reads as TGTGCCAGCGCCTACAGGGCCTTCTACAATGAGCAGTTCTTC. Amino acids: CASAYRAFYNEQFF.

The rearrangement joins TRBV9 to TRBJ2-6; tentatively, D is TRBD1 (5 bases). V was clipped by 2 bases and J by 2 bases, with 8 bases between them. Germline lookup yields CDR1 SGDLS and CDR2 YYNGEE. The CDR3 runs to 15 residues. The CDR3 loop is CASSVLGPGANVLTF. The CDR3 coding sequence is TGTGCCAGCAGCGTGCTGGGGCCTGGGGCCAACGTCCTGACTTTC.

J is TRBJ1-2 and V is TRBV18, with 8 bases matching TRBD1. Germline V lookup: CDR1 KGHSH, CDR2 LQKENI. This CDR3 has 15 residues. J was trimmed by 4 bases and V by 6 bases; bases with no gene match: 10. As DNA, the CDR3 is TGTGCCAGCTCGCCCTTTACAGGGGGAGGCTATGGCTACACCTTC. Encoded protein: CASSPFTGGGYGYTF.

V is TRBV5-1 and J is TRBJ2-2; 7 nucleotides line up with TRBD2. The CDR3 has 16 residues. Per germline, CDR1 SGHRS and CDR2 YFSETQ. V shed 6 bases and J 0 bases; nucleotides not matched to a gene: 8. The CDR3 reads CASKGSGEANTGELFF. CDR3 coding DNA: TGCGCCAGCAAGGGAAGCGGGGAAGCGAACACCGGGGAGCTGTTTTTT.

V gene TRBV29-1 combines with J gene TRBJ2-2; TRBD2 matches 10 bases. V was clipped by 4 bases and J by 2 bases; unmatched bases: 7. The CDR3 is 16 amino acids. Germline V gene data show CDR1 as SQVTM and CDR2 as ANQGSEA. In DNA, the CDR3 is TGCAGCGTTGTTCGGCTAGCGGGGGTCAACACCGGGGAGCTGTTTTTT. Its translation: CSVVRLAGVNTGELFF.

CDR3 in amino acids: CASSDRGPNTEAFF. The CDR3 DNA follows: TGTGCCAGCAGCGACAGGGGACCTAACACTGAAGCTTTCTTT. The V call is TRBV3-1 (or the pseudogene TRBV3-2), the J call TRBJ1-1; 8 nucleotides align to TRBD1. With V trimmed by 5 bases and J by 2 bases, 4 bases remained unmatched. This CDR3 contains 14 residues. CDR1 and CDR2 from the germline V gene are LGHDT and YNNKEL (reference sequence).

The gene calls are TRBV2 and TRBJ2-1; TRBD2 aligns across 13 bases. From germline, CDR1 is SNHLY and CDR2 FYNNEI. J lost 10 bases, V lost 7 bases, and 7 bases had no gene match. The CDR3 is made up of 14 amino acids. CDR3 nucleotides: TGTGCCAGCACGAGACTAGCGGGGGGTACGGAGCAGTTCTTC. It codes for CASTRLAGGTEQFF.

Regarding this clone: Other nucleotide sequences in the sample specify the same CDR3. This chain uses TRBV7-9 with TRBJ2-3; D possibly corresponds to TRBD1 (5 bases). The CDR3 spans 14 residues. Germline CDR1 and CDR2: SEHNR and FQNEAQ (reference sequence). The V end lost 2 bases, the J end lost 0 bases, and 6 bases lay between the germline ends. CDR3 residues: CASSLQGSTDTQYF. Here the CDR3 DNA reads TGTGCCAGCAGCTTACAGGGAAGCACAGATACGCAGTATTTT. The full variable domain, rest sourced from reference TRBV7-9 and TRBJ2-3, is DTGVSQNPRHKITKRGQNVTFRCDPISEHNRLYWYRQTLGQGPEFLTYFQNEAQLEKSRLLSDRFSAERPKGSFSTLEIQRTEQGDSAMYLCASSLQGSTDTQYFGPGTRLTVL.

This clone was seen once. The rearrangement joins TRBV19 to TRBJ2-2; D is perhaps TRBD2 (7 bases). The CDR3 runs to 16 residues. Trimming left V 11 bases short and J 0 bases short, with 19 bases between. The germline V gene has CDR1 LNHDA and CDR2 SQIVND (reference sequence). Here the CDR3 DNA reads TGTGCCTCCCGGGGGGCACAGGGAACGAACACCGGGGAGCTGTTTTTT. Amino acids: CASRGAQGTNTGELFF.

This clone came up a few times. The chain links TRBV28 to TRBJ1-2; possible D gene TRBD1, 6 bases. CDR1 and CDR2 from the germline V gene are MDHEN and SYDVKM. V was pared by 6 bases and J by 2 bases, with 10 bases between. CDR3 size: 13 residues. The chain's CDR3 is CASRSQGNYGYTF. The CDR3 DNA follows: TGTGCCAGCAGGTCACAGGGAAACTATGGCTACACCTTC.